Listed below are T cell receptor beta chains from one sample, sequenced in a study of cytomegalovirus exposure and HLA in healthy donors. The table came from immunoSEQ multiplex PCR; TCRdb's copy has only in-frame clones and leaves some out. The profile shows some 160,000 clones, approximately 82% of them singletons. The source material was PBMCs. The origin of the receptors is a male donor in good health and CMV-seronegative. CDR3s include the opening cysteine and the closing phenylalanine or tryptophan. The D gene is left open where the match is weak. Some rows mark clone size as missing; the rest say once, few, many or name a class of expanded clone.

>TRBV11-1|15|TRBD1|once|TRBJ1-1
TGTGCCAGCAGCCCGGACAGGGGGCGGGGCACTGAAGCTTTCTTT
CASSPDRGRGTEAFF
>TRBV19|15|TRBD2|NA|TRBJ2-7
TGTGCCAGTAGTATATCAGCTAGCGGGAGTCACGAGCAGTACTTC
CASSISASGSHEQYF
>TRBV5-1|16|NA|NA|TRBJ2-7
TGCGCCAGCAGCTTGGATTCGGGACTGGAAACATACGAGCAGTACTTC
CASSLDSGLETYEQYF
>TRBV7-9|15|TRBD1|NA|TRBJ2-5
TGTGCCAGCAGCGCCCGACAGGGGGGCATTAAGACCCAGTACTTC
CASSARQGGIKTQYF
>TRBV7-2|14|NA|NA|TRBJ1-3
TGTGCCAGCAGCAGACTCAGGGGTGGAAACACCATATATTTT
CASSRLRGGNTIYF
>TRBV29-1|14|TRBD2|NA|TRBJ2-3
TGCAGCGCCGTACCGGGGGGGGCGGCAGATACGCAGTATTTT
CSAVPGGAADTQYF
>TRBV28|14|NA|NA|TRBJ1-1
TGTGCCAGCAGTTCGGCAGGGCAGAACACTGAAGCTTTCTTT
CASSSAGQNTEAFF
>TRBV18|16|TRBD1|NA|TRBJ2-3
TGTGCCAGCTCACCACTTGACAGGGGAGACACAGATACGCAGTATTTT
CASSPLDRGDTDTQYF
>TRBV18|15|TRBD2|NA|TRBJ2-7
TGTGCCAGCTCACCGGGGACTAGCCCCCTGTCCGAGCAGTACTTC
CASSPGTSPLSEQYF
>TRBV7-2|16|NA|NA|TRBJ1-1
TGTGCCAGCAGCTTAGGAGGCGCAGGGATGAACACTGAAGCTTTCTTT
CASSLGGAGMNTEAFF
>TRBV4-2|20|TRBD2|NA|TRBJ2-1
TGTGCCAGCAGCCAAGATCAACCACCGTCTAGCGGAGGCTCCTACAATGAGCAGTTCTTC
CASSQDQPPSSGGSYNEQFF
>TRBV30|15|TRBD1|NA|TRBJ2-1
TGTGCCTGGAACCGGGTGACAGGGGGCTACAATGAGCAGTTCTTC
CAWNRVTGGYNEQFF
>TRBV6-6|16|NA|few|TRBJ2-2
TGTGCCAGCAGTTTGAACCGGGACTTGTCCACCGGGGAGCTGTTTTTT
CASSLNRDLSTGELFF
>TRBV5-6|15|NA|NA|TRBJ1-2
TGTGCCAGCAGCTCAGCGGGGCAGGCCATCTATGGCTACACCTTC
CASSSAGQAIYGYTF
>TRBV2|14|TRBD1|NA|TRBJ2-7
TGTGCCAGCAGCCGCACGGGACAGCCCTACGAGCAGTACTTC
CASSRTGQPYEQYF
>TRBV27|15|NA|NA|TRBJ1-6
TGTGCCAGCAGTTTATCCTGGGAAGGCGGGTCACCCCTCCACTTT
CASSLSWEGGSPLHF
>TRBV23-1|15|NA|NA|TRBJ1-5
TGCGCCAGCAGCCCACCCAGGGTTCGGAATCAGCCCCAGCATTTT
CASSPPRVRNQPQHF
>TRBV4-3|16|TRBD2|NA|TRBJ2-1
TGCGCCAGCAGCCAAGGTATTAGCGGGGGGTCGGATGAGCAGTTCTTC
CASSQGISGGSDEQFF
>TRBV7-2|13|TRBD1|few|TRBJ1-2
TGTGCCAGCAGCTTCCAGGGGGCCCATGGCTACACCTTC
CASSFQGAHGYTF
>TRBV30|13|TRBD2|once|TRBJ2-1
TGTGCCTGGGAGCGGGAGGGCCAGAATGAGCAGTTCTTC
CAWEREGQNEQFF
>TRBV19|14|TRBD2|once|TRBJ2-7
TGTGCCAGTAGTATAAGGGAGGGGACCTACGAGCAGTACTTC
CASSIREGTYEQYF
>TRBV19|13|TRBD1|few|TRBJ2-7
TGTGCCAGTGGTCCAGGACAGGGCTTCGAGCAGTACTTC
CASGPGQGFEQYF
>TRBV5-1|15|TRBD1|NA|TRBJ2-7
TGCGCCAGCAGCTCCGGGACAGGGGCTCTCCACGAGCAGTACTTC
CASSSGTGALHEQYF
>TRBV7-2|13|TRBD1|NA|TRBJ2-5
TGTGCCAGCAGCTTTACAGGGGTAGAGACCCAGTACTTC
CASSFTGVETQYF
>TRBV11-2|15|NA|once|TRBJ2-7
TGTGCCAGCAGCTTAAGTCGGGTACCCTCCTACGAGCAGTACTTC
CASSLSRVPSYEQYF
>TRBV19|16|NA|NA|TRBJ1-1
TGTGCCAGTAGTATACGGGGGGGCGGGCTGAACACTGAAGCTTTCTTT
CASSIRGGGLNTEAFF
>TRBV4-3|15|NA|NA|TRBJ2-3
TGCGCCAGCAGCCAAGTAGCCCGAGCCACAGATACGCAGTATTTT
CASSQVARATDTQYF
>TRBV5-4|15|TRBD1|NA|TRBJ2-7
TGTGCCAGCAGCCCCGGGACAGGGGCGCTTTACGAGCAGTACTTC
CASSPGTGALYEQYF
>TRBV30|13|NA|once|TRBJ1-5
TGTGCCTGGAGTGGGTCAGTAAATCAGCCCCAGCATTTT
CAWSGSVNQPQHF
>TRBV27|13|TRBD2|NA|TRBJ2-7
TGTGCCAGCAGTTTAGCGGGAGCCTACGAGCAGTACTTC
CASSLAGAYEQYF
>TRBV7-9|14|TRBD1|few|TRBJ2-3
TGTGCCAGCAGCCGGGGACAGGGTGGAGATACGCAGTATTTT
CASSRGQGGDTQYF
>TRBV6-1|14|NA|many|TRBJ2-2
TGTGCCAGCAGTGAACAGGATGGGACCGGGGAGCTGTTTTTT
CASSEQDGTGELFF
>TRBV7-9|14|TRBD1|NA|TRBJ1-2
TGTGCCAGCAGCCTCGGGACAGCCCGTTATGGCTACACCTTC
CASSLGTARYGYTF
>TRBV6-5|14|NA|NA|TRBJ2-2
TGTGCCAGCAGTCGACAGCCCATAACCGGGGAGCTGTTTTTT
CASSRQPITGELFF
>TRBV6-6|14|TRBD1|NA|TRBJ2-7
TGTGCCAGCAGATCACCGGGACAGGGTTACGAGCAGTACTTC
CASRSPGQGYEQYF
>TRBV6-5|14|TRBD1|NA|TRBJ1-2
TGTGCCAGCAGTTACCCAGGGGGGATACGGGGCTACACCTTC
CASSYPGGIRGYTF
>TRBV30|14|NA|NA|TRBJ1-5
TGTGCCTGGAGTGTACTATCAGGGAATCAGCCCCAGCATTTT
CAWSVLSGNQPQHF
>TRBV5-1|14|TRBD1|NA|TRBJ1-6
TGCGCCAGCAGCAAGGGGGCGAATAATTCACCCCTCCACTTT
CASSKGANNSPLHF
>TRBV5-1|15|TRBD2|once|TRBJ2-5
TGCGCCAGCAGCCCAGCTGCGGGGGGCCTGGAGACCCAGTACTTC
CASSPAAGGLETQYF
>TRBV5-1|12|NA|NA|TRBJ2-3
TGCGCCAGCAGCTTGGCCGCGGATACGCAGTATTTT
CASSLAADTQYF
>TRBV7-2|13|NA|NA|TRBJ1-2
TGTGCCAGCAGCATTTCCGCCACGGGGGGCTACACCTTC
CASSISATGGYTF
>TRBV9|13|TRBD1|few|TRBJ1-2
TGTGCCAGCAGCGGGGGACAGGCCGCTGGCTACACCTTC
CASSGGQAAGYTF
>TRBV5-1|12|NA|NA|TRBJ2-2
TGCGCCAGCAGTTCTAGCGCAGGGGAGCTGTTTTTT
CASSSSAGELFF
>TRBV5-4|16|TRBD2|NA|TRBJ2-2
TGTGCCAGCAGCTTGGGACTAGCGGGGCCCACCGGGGAGCTGTTTTTT
CASSLGLAGPTGELFF
>TRBV2|16|NA|NA|TRBJ1-3
TGTGCCAGCAGAGTACAGGGAATCGCCTCTGGAAACACCATATATTTT
CASRVQGIASGNTIYF
>TRBV14|15|NA|NA|TRBJ2-3
TGTGCCAGCAGCCGCAGATTGGGCCGCACAGATACGCAGTATTTT
CASSRRLGRTDTQYF